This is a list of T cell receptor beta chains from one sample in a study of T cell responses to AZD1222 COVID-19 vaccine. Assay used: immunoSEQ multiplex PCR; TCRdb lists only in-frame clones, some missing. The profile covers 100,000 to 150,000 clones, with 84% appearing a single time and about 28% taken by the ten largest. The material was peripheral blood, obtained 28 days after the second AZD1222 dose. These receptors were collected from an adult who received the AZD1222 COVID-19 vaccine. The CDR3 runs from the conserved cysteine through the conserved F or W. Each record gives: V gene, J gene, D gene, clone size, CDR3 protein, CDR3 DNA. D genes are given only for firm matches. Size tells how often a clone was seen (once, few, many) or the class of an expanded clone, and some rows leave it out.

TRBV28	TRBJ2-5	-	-	CASNLEETQYF	TGTGCCAGCAACCTGGAAGAGACCCAGTACTTC
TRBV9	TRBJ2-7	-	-	CASSVERGIDEQYF	TGTGCCAGCAGCGTAGAACGAGGGATCGACGAGCAGTACTTC
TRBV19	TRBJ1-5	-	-	CASRLGGAGNSNQPQHF	TGTGCCAGCCGCCTTGGGGGGGCGGGAAATAGCAATCAGCCCCAGCATTTT
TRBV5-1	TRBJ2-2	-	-	CASTPLGLRDTGELFF	TGCGCCAGCACCCCCCTGGGGCTCCGAGACACCGGGGAGCTGTTTTTT
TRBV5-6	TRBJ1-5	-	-	CASSLGKGSNQPQHF	TGTGCCAGCAGCTTAGGAAAGGGTAGCAATCAGCCCCAGCATTTT
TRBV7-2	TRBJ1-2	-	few	CASNILPNDGYTF	TGTGCCAGCAACATATTACCCAATGATGGCTACACCTTC
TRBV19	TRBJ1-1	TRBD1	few	CASSIRPGQGAGTEAFF	TGTGCCAGTAGTATTCGCCCGGGACAGGGGGCAGGGACTGAAGCTTTCTTT
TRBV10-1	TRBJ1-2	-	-	CARNLQGARDGYTF	TGCGCCAGGAACTTACAGGGAGCTCGGGATGGCTACACCTTC
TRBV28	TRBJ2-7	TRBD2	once	CASSLPGLTTYEQYF	TGTGCCAGCAGCCTACCGGGACTAACGACCTACGAGCAGTACTTC
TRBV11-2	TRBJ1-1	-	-	CASSFAGGGTEAFF	TGTGCCAGCAGCTTTGCCGGGGGAGGGACTGAAGCTTTCTTT
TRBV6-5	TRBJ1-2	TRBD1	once	CASSYSDPGQGYGYTF	TGTGCCAGCAGTTACTCGGACCCGGGACAGGGATATGGCTACACCTTC
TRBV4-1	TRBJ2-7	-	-	CASSQAPGMGHHEQYF	TGCGCCAGCAGCCAAGCCCCAGGGATGGGCCATCACGAGCAGTACTTC
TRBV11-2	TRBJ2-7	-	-	CASSLSYGAGFAYEQYF	TGTGCCAGCAGCTTAAGTTATGGGGCGGGGTTCGCCTACGAGCAGTACTTC
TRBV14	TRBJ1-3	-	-	CASSRVGLGNTIYF	TGTGCCAGCAGCCGAGTGGGCCTGGGAAACACCATATATTTT
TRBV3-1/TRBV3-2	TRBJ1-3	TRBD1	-	CASSRGQIDTIYF	TGTGCCAGCAGCCGGGGACAGATTGACACCATATATTTT
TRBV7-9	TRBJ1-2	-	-	CASSLVAETYGYTF	TGTGCCAGCAGCTTAGTAGCCGAAACTTATGGCTACACCTTC
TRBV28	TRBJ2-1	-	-	CASSSRPGGLLYNEQFF	TGTGCCAGCAGTTCCCGACCGGGGGGCCTTCTCTACAATGAGCAGTTCTTC
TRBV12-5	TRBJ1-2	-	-	CASGLVLSGNYGYTF	TGTGCTAGTGGTTTGGTACTATCGGGTAACTATGGCTACACCTTC
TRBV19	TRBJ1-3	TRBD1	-	CATNRGSGNTIYF	TGTGCCACAAACAGGGGCTCTGGAAACACCATATATTTT
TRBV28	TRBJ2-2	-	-	CASSPPSWELFF	TGTGCCAGCAGCCCCCCGTCGTGGGAGCTGTTTTTT
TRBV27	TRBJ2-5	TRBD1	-	CASTHFPDRGERKTQYF	TGTGCCAGCACCCACTTCCCGGACAGGGGTGAGCGAAAGACCCAGTACTTC
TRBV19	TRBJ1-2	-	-	CASRPGQYNYGYTF	TGTGCCAGTAGACCGGGACAATATAACTATGGCTACACCTTC
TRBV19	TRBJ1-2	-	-	CASSIGQVSYGYTF	TGTGCCAGTAGTATAGGTCAGGTGTCCTATGGCTACACCTTC
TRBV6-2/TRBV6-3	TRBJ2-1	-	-	CASSFWGQGWNEQFF	TGTGCCAGCAGTTTTTGGGGGCAGGGGTGGAATGAGCAGTTCTTC
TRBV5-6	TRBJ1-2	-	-	CASSSDGQGLTYTF	TGTGCCAGCAGCTCCGACGGGCAGGGATTAACCTACACCTTC
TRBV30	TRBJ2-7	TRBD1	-	CAWRTGDKSYEQYF	TGTGCCTGGAGGACAGGGGACAAATCCTACGAGCAGTACTTC
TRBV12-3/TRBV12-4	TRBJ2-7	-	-	CASSFQNYEQYF	TGTGCCAGCAGTTTCCAGAACTACGAGCAGTACTTC
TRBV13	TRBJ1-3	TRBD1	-	CASSSTTGEAGNTIYF	TGTGCCAGCAGCTCAACGACAGGGGAGGCCGGAAACACCATATATTTT
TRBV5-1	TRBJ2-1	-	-	CASSFTGFYEQFF	TGCGCCAGCAGCTTCACAGGGTTTTATGAGCAGTTCTTC
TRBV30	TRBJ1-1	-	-	CAWSVSGRDTEAFF	TGTGCCTGGAGTGTTTCGGGGCGGGACACTGAAGCTTTCTTT
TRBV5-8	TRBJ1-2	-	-	CASSLKGKTNYGYTF	TGTGCCAGCAGCTTGAAGGGGAAAACTAACTATGGCTACACCTTC
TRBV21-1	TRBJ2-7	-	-	CARDASVWAYEQYF	TGTGCCAGGGATGCCTCTGTTTGGGCCTACGAGCAGTACTTC
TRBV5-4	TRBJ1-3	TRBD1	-	CASTPGGANSGNTIYF	TGTGCCAGCACCCCAGGGGGCGCGAATTCTGGAAACACCATATATTTT
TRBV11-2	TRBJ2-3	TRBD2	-	CASSYSSTPLAGRDTQYF	TGTGCCAGCAGCTATAGTTCAACCCCGCTAGCGGGGAGAGATACGCAGTATTTT
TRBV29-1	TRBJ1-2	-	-	CSGGHSSNYGYTF	TGCAGCGGGGGACATTCCAGTAACTATGGCTACACCTTC
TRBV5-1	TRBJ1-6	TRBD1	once	CASSLLTGGSPLHF	TGCGCCAGCAGCTTGCTGACAGGGGGATCACCCCTCCACTTT